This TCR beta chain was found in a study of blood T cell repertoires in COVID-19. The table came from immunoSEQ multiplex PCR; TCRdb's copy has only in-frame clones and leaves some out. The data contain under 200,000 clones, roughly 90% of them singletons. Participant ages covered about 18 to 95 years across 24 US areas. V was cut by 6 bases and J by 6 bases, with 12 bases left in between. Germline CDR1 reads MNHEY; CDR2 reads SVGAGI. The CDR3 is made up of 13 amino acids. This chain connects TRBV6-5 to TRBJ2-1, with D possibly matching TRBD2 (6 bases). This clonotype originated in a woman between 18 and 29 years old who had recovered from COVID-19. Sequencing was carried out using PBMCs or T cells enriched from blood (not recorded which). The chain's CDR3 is CASRRSGFNEQFF. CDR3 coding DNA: TGTGCCAGCAGACGTAGCGGATTCAATGAGCAGTTCTTC.